These 16 T cell receptor beta chains share one sample of origin, sequenced in a study of beta chain features in type 1 diabetes. Sequenced material consisted of expressed TCRB transcripts (all of the isolated RNA was reverse transcribed). The protocol was immunoSEQ multiplex PCR, while the TCRdb copy is restricted to in-frame clones and leaves out a portion. The data show 450,000 to 550,000 clones, around 30% seen once. Source material: naive CD4+ T cells from blood. The source of these receptors is a young man in good health.

This clone was counted ten times or more. This chain joins TRBV28 and TRBJ2-1; the D call may be TRBD1 or TRBD2 (5 bases each). V was shortened by 6 bases and J by 8 bases, with 20 bases between the two germline ends. Germline lookup yields CDR1 MDHEN and CDR2 SYDVKM. CDR3 length: 15 amino acids. The CDR3 here is CASRAPGLVRHEQFF. As DNA, the CDR3 is TGTGCCAGCAGGGCCCCGGGGCTCGTGAGACATGAGCAGTTCTTC.

This chain's CDR3 is CAWRGTGTPYEQYF. CDR3 nucleotide sequence: TGTGCCTGGAGGGGGACAGGGACTCCCTACGAGCAGTACTTC. The chain uses TRBV30 and TRBJ2-7, with 9 bases that match TRBD1. The V and J ends lost 3 bases and 2 bases, in that order; junction bases with no gene match: 5. CDR1 GTSNPN and CDR2 SVGIG come from the germline V gene (reference sequence). The length of the CDR3 is 14 residues.

J is TRBJ2-6 and V is TRBV9, with D hard to call. CDR1 SGDLS and CDR2 YYNGEE come from the germline V gene. The CDR3 has 17 residues. V lost 1 base and J 0 bases, leaving 11 bases between the germline ends. This chain's CDR3 is CASSVQAVNSGANVLTF. CDR3 sequence (DNA): TGTGCCAGCAGCGTACAGGCAGTAAACTCTGGGGCCAACGTCCTGACTTTC.

This rearrangement joins TRBV18 to TRBJ1-5, with TRBD1 as a possible D gene (6 bases). Germline CDR1 and CDR2: KGHSH and LQKENI. V was shortened by 3 bases and J by 4 bases, with 10 bases between the two germline ends. The CDR3 is made up of 14 amino acids. The CDR3 coding sequence is TGTGCCAGCTCACCGACGGACAGAAATCAGCCCCAGCATTTT. It translates to CASSPTDRNQPQHF.

The chain has TRBV27 and TRBJ2-3; 9 bases map to TRBD2. J was trimmed by 0 bases and V by 6 bases; bases with no gene match: 4. Germline V gene sequence: CDR1 MNHEY, CDR2 SMNVEV (reference sequence). CDR3 length equals 15 residues. The CDR3 protein is CASRPLAGSTDTQYF. CDR3 coding DNA: TGTGCCAGCAGACCACTAGCGGGCAGCACAGATACGCAGTATTTT.

V and J are TRBV7-9 and TRBJ2-5; possibly TRBD2 for D (5 bases). This CDR3 spans 14 amino acids. CDR1 and CDR2 from the germline V gene are SEHNR and FQNEAQ (reference sequence). With 5 bases removed from V and 0 bases from J, the gap between germline ends came to 10 bases. CDR3 sequence reads: CASSQRRNQETQYF. The CDR3 nucleotides read TGTGCCAGCAGCCAACGGAGGAACCAAGAGACCCAGTACTTC.

This clone was picked up a small number of times. V is TRBV2 and J is TRBJ2-1, with a tentative D call TRBD2 (6 bases). Germline V gene data show CDR1 as SNHLY and CDR2 as FYNNEI. V was trimmed by 6 bases and J by 8 bases, leaving 8 bases between them. The CDR3 spans 11 residues. CDR3 coding DNA: TGTGCCAGCAGGGGAGGCTATGAGCAGTTCTTC. It codes for CASRGGYEQFF.

The chain is built from TRBV30 and TRBJ1-1; D is undetermined. V lost 3 bases and J lost 0, with 14 bases in between. Germline V lookup: CDR1 GTSNPN, CDR2 SVGIG (reference sequence). The length of the CDR3 is 15 residues. CDR3 residues: CAWSRPWQMNTEAFF. In nucleotides, the CDR3 is TGTGCCTGGAGCCGGCCGTGGCAGATGAACACTGAAGCTTTCTTT.

V is TRBV5-1 and J is TRBJ1-1, with no clear D. V was shortened by 6 bases and J by 4 bases, with 16 bases between the two germline ends. Germline CDR1 SGHRS, CDR2 YFSETQ. The CDR3 is 14 amino acids. The chain's CDR3 is CASNARARSTEAFF. Here the CDR3 DNA reads TGCGCCAGCAATGCCCGGGCCAGGAGCACTGAAGCTTTCTTT.

The chain uses TRBV4-2 and TRBJ1-1; no reliable D call. The CDR3 runs to 14 residues. Trimming left V 0 bases short and J 6 bases short, with 11 bases between. In germline, CDR1 is LGHNA, CDR2 YNFKEQ. CDR3 sequence (DNA): TGTGCCAGCAGCCAAGATGGTATGGTATCTGAAGCTTTCTTT. It encodes CASSQDGMVSEAFF.

This clone has only a few counts. The V call is TRBV9, the J call TRBJ2-5; 9 bases fit TRBD2. The ends lost 4 bases at V and 5 bases at J; junction bases unmatched: 9. The CDR3 contains 15 residues. Germline V gene sequence: CDR1 SGDLS, CDR2 YYNGEE. CDR3 bases: TGTGCCAGCAGCCCTCGGGGTAGCGGGAGCGAGACCCAGTACTTC. This sequence encodes CASSPRGSGSETQYF.

This rearrangement joins TRBV30 to TRBJ1-2; D perhaps matches TRBD1 (5 bases). The CDR3 covers 14 residues. Trimming pared 5 bases from V and 5 bases from J, leaving 18 bases between. The germline gives CDR1 GTSNPN, CDR2 SVGIG (reference sequence). CDR3 DNA sequence: TGTGCCTGGTCTAAGCCTGGACATAAGTATGGCTACACCTTC. Its protein is CAWSKPGHKYGYTF.

This clone was found a few times. The chain links TRBV9 to TRBJ2-7; the match to TRBD2 covers 8 bases. Germline V lookup: CDR1 SGDLS, CDR2 YYNGEE. J gave up 5 bases and V 0 bases, and 4 bases lay outside the gene matches. The CDR3 sequence is 14 residues long. This chain's CDR3 is CASSVGPGGNEQYF. CDR3 nucleotide sequence: TGTGCCAGCAGCGTAGGGCCGGGAGGGAACGAGCAGTACTTC.

This chain connects TRBV28 to TRBJ2-1; TRBD1 might be the D (6 bases). CDR3 length: 12 amino acids. V shed 11 bases and J shed 4 bases, with 12 bases lying between them. Germline values: CDR1 MDHEN, CDR2 SYDVKM. This CDR3 reads CASGDNYNEQFF. CDR3 bases: TGTGCCTCAGGGGACAATTACAATGAGCAGTTCTTC.

This clone turned up a few times. The V call is TRBV7-9, the J call TRBJ2-7, with D hard to call. Germline CDR1 and CDR2: SEHNR and FQNEAQ (reference sequence). The CDR3 is 14 amino acids. The V end lost 1 base, the J end lost 4 bases, and 11 bases lay between the germline ends. The CDR3 is CASSLGRNFYEQYF. The CDR3 DNA reads as TGTGCCAGCAGCTTAGGGCGGAACTTTTACGAGCAGTACTTC. Supplemented by reference TRBV7-9 and TRBJ2-7, the full variable domain reads DTGVSQNPRHKITKRGQNVTFRCDPISEHNRLYWYRQTLGQGPEFLTYFQNEAQLEKSRLLSDRFSAERPKGSFSTLEIQRTEQGDSAMYLCASSLGRNFYEQYFGPGTRLTVT.

This clone has just a few counts. This chain connects TRBV4-1 to TRBJ2-7, with TRBD2 as a possible D gene (6 bases). The germline V gene has CDR1 MGHRA and CDR2 YSYEKL. The CDR3 is 16 residues long. The germline V and J ends were trimmed by 4 bases and 4 bases, with 20 bases remaining between them. The CDR3 coding sequence is TGCGCCAGCAGCCCGGTCGGGGGTAGGACGGTTTACGAGCAGTACTTC. Its protein is CASSPVGGRTVYEQYF.